The 4 T cell receptor beta chains in this list originate from one sample, sequenced in a study of cytomegalovirus exposure and HLA in healthy donors. Primers for the PCR totalled 60 Vbeta and 13 Jbeta. The repertoire was sequenced with immunoSEQ multiplex PCR; TCRdb's copy has only in-frame clones and lacks some. The sample records under 90,000 clones, roughly 70% being singletons. The sample comprised PBMCs. Receptors originate from a woman in her forties or fifties in good health and CMV-seropositive.

The chain uses TRBV5-5 and TRBJ2-3; 8 bases match TRBD2. The V and J ends lost 2 bases and 5 bases, in that order; junction bases with no gene match: 7. Germline loops: CDR1 SGHKS, CDR2 YYEKEE (reference sequence). The CDR3 is 15 residues long. CDR3 in amino acids: CASSFGRGEGDTQYF. The CDR3 DNA follows: TGTGCCAGCAGCTTCGGGCGGGGGGAGGGAGATACGCAGTATTTT. Based on the CDR3 plus reference TRBV5-5 and TRBJ2-3, the full variable domain is DAGVTQSPTHLIKTRGQQVTLRCSPISGHKSVSWYQQVLGQGPQFIFQYYEKEERGRGNFPDRFSARQFPNYSSELNVNALLLGDSALYLCASSFGRGEGDTQYFGPGTRLTVL.

The V and J genes are TRBV11-3 and TRBJ2-6, with D unresolved. Germline V gives CDR1 SGHNT, CDR2 YENEEA. The V gene lost 1 base and the J gene lost 2 bases, with 6 bases spanning the gap. This CDR3 is 15 amino acids long. CDR3 sequence (DNA): TGTGCCAGCAGCTTAGGAGTAACTGGGGCCAACGTCCTGACTTTC. It is translated as CASSLGVTGANVLTF.

DNA of the CDR3: TGCGCCAGCAGTGAAATGCAGTCTAGCACAGATACGCAGTATTTT. Amino acids: CASSEMQSSTDTQYF. The chain uses TRBV10-2 and TRBJ2-3; D not resolved. CDR3 size: 15 residues. Trimming removed 3 bases from V and 0 bases from J, with 10 bases in between. In germline, CDR1 is WSHSY, CDR2 SAAADI.

This chain joins TRBV19 and TRBJ2-5; 9 bases line up with TRBD1. CDR1 is LNHDA, CDR2 SQIVND, per germline (reference sequence). V shed 7 bases and J 0 bases; nucleotides not matched to a gene: 6. There are 15 residues in the CDR3. CDR3 amino acids: CASIPDRGYQETQYF. CDR3 sequence (DNA): TGTGCCAGTATCCCCGACAGGGGGTACCAAGAGACCCAGTACTTC.